This TCR beta chain derives from a study of blood T cell repertoires in COVID-19. Study-wide context: Sources were T cells, B-cell-depleted T cells, or PBMCs; the material itself was cDNA or gDNA.

Enrolment of Seattle patients took place during active infection, and they were followed longitudinally. The CDR3 totals 16 residues. Per the germline V gene, CDR1 is SGHTA and CDR2 is FQGTGA. The V segment lost 0 bases and the J segment 1 base; nucleotides outside the gene matches: 4. Here immunoSEQ multiplex PCR was the method, and the copy in TCRdb shows in-frame clones only, minus some. The table records over 200,000 clones, 65% to 85% of them present only once. What was sequenced was peripheral blood. The chain carries TRBV7-3 and TRBJ2-3, with 7 bases matching TRBD2. The clonotype comes from a woman aged 25 to 39 with COVID-19, enrolled during active disease. The CDR3 coding sequence is TGTGCCAGCAGCTTAACCGGCGGGGGAGGCACAGATACGCAGTATTTT. Translation: CASSLTGGGGTDTQYF.